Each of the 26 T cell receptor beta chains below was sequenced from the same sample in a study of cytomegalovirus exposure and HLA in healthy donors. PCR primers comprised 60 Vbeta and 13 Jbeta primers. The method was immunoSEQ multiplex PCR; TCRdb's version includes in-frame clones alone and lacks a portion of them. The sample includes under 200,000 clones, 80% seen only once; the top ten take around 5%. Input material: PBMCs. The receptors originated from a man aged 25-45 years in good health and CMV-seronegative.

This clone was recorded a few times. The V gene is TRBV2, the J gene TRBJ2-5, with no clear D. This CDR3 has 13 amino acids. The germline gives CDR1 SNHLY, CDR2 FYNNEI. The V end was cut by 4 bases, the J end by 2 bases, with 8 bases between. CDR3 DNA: TGTGCCAGCAGTGGTACAGAACAAGAGACCCAGTACTTC. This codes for CASSGTEQETQYF.

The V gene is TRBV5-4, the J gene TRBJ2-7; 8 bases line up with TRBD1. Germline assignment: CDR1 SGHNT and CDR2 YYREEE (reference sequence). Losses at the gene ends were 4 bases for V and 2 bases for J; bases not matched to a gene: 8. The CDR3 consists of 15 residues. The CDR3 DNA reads TGTGCCAGCAGCGCGACAGGGGCTCTAGCCTACGAGCAGTACTTC. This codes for CASSATGALAYEQYF.

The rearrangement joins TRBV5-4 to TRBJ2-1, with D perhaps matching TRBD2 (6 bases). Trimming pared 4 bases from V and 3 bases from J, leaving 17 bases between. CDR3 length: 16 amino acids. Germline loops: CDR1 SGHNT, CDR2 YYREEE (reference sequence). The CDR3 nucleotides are TGTGCCAGCAGCCGGAAGGAGGGAACCGTCTACAATGAGCAGTTCTTC. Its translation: CASSRKEGTVYNEQFF.

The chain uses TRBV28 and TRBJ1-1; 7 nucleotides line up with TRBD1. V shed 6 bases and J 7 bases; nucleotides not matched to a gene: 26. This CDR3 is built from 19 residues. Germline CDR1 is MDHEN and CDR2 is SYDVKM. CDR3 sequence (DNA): TGTGCCAGCAGCCCGCTCGCGGAGCCGGACAGGTGGGTGTATGGTGAAGCTTTCTTT. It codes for CASSPLAEPDRWVYGEAFF.

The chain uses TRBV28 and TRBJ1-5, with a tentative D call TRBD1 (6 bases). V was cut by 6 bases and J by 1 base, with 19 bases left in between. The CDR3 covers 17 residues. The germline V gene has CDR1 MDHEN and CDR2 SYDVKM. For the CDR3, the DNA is TGTGCCAGCAGGCTAGGGGGACGGGGGGGCAGCAATCAGCCCCAGCATTTT. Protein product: CASRLGGRGGSNQPQHF.

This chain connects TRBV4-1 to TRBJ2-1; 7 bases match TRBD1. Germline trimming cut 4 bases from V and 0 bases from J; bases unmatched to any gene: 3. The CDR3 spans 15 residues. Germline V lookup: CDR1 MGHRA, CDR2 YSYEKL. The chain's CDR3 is CASSPTGSSYNEQFF. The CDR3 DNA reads TGCGCCAGCAGCCCGACAGGGAGCTCCTACAATGAGCAGTTCTTC.

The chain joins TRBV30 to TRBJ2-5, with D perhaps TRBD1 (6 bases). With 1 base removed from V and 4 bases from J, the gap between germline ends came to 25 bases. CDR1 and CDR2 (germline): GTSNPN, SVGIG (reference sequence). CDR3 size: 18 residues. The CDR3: CAWSAPPFRRGRRETQYF. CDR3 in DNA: TGTGCCTGGAGTGCCCCCCCCTTCCGCAGGGGACGGCGAGAGACCCAGTACTTC.

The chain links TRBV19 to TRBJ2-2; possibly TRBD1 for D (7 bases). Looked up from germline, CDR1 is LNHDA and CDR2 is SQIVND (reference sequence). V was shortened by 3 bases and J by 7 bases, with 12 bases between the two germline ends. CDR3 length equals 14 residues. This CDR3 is CASSISGGSGELFF. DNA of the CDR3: TGTGCCAGTAGTATCTCAGGGGGGAGCGGGGAGCTGTTTTTT.

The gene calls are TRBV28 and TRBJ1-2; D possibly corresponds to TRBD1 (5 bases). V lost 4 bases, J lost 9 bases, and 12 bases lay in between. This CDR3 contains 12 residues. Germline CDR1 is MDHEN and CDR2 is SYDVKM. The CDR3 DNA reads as TGTGCCAGCAGTTGGGGCACAAGGAGCTACACCTTC. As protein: CASSWGTRSYTF.

In DNA form, the CDR3 reads TGTGCCAGCAGTCGACAGGGCCCCTACAATGAGCAGTTCTTC. This gives the protein CASSRQGPYNEQFF. The genes are TRBV6-5 and TRBJ2-1, with 7 bases identical to TRBD1. V was pared by 5 bases and J by 2 bases, with 3 bases of the junction left unmatched. The CDR3 totals 14 residues. Germline CDR1 is MNHEY and CDR2 is SVGAGI.

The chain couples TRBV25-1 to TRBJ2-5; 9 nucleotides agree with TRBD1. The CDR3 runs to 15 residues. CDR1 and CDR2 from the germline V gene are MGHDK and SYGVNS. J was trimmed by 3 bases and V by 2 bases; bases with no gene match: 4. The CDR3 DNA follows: TGTGCCAGCAGTGAAGCCGGGACAGGGAAAGAGACCCAGTACTTC. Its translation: CASSEAGTGKETQYF.

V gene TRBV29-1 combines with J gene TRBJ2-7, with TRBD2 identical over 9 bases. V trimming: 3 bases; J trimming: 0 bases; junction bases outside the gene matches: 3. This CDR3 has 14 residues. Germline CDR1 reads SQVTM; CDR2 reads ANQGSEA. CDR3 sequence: CSVEGLASSYEQYF. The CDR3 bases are TGCAGCGTTGAGGGACTAGCTAGCTCCTACGAGCAGTACTTC.

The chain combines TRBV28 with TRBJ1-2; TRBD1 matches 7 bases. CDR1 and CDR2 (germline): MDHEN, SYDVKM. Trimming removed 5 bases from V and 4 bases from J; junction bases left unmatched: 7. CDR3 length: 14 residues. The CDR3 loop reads CASSPRQGTYGYTF. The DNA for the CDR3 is TGTGCCAGCAGTCCCCGACAGGGCACCTATGGCTACACCTTC.

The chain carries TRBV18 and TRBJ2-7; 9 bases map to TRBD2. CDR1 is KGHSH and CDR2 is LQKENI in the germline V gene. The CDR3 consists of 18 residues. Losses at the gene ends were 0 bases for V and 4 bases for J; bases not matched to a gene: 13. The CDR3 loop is CASSPPVQASGALYEQYF. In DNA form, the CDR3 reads TGTGCCAGCTCACCACCGGTCCAGGCTAGCGGGGCTCTATACGAGCAGTACTTC.

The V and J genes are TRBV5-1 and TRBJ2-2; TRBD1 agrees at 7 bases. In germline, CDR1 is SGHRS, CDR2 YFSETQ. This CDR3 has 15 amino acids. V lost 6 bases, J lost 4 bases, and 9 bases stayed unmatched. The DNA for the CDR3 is TGCGCCAGCACCTCCGACAGGGTGGGCACCGGGGAGCTGTTTTTT. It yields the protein CASTSDRVGTGELFF.

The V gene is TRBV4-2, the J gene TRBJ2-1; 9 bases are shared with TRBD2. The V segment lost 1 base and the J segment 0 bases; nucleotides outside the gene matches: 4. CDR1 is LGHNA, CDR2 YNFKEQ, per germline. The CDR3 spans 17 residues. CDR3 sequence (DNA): TGTGCCAGCAGCCAAGGGCTTAGCGGGAGCTCCTACAATGAGCAGTTCTTC. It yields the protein CASSQGLSGSSYNEQFF.

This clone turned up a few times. The CDR3 DNA sequence: TGTGCCAGCAGCTTACTAGGGGATGACACCGGGGAGCTGTTTTTT. This codes for CASSLLGDDTGELFF. The chain couples TRBV11-3 to TRBJ2-2; a weak D match, TRBD1 (5 bases). CDR3 length: 15 residues. Per the germline V gene, CDR1 is SGHNT and CDR2 is YENEEA. The V end was cut by 2 bases, the J end by 3 bases, with 10 bases between.

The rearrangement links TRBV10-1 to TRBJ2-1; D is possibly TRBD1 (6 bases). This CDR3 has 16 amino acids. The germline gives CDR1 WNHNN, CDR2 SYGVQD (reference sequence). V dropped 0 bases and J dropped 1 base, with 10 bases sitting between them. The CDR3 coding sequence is TGCGCCAGCAGTGAGTCCAGACAGGTATCCTACAATGAGCAGTTCTTC. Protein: CASSESRQVSYNEQFF.

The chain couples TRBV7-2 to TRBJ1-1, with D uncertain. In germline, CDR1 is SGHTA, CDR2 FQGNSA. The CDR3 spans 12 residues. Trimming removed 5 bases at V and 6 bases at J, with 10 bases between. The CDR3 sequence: CASSPRGPEAFF. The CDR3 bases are TGTGCCAGCAGCCCCCGCGGGCCTGAAGCTTTCTTT.

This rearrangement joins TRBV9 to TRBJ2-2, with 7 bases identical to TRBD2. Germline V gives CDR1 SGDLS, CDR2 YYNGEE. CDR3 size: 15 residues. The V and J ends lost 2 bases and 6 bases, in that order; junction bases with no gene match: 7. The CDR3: CASSVGGSGAGELFF. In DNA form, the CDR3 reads TGTGCCAGCAGCGTGGGCGGGAGTGGTGCCGGGGAGCTGTTTTTT.

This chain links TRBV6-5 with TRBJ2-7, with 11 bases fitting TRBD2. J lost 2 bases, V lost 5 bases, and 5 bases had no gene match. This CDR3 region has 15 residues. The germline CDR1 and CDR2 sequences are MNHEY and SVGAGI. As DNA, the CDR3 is TGTGCCAGCAGTGGAGGGACTAGCGGACCCTACGAGCAGTACTTC. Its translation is CASSGGTSGPYEQYF.

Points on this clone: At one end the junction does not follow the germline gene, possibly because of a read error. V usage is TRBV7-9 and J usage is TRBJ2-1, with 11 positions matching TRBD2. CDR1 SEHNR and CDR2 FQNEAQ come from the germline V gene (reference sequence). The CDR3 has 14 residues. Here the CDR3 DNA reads TGTTCCAGCAGCTTAGTGGGACTAGCGGCCCCCCGGCTCTTC. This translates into CSSSLVGLAAPRLF.

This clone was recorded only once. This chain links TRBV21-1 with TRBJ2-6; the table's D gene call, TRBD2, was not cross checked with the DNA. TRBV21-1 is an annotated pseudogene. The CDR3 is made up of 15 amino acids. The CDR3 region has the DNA TGTGCCAGCAGAGAGTGTGAGAGAGTCGAGGACGTCCTGACTTTC. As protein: CASRECERVEDVLTF.

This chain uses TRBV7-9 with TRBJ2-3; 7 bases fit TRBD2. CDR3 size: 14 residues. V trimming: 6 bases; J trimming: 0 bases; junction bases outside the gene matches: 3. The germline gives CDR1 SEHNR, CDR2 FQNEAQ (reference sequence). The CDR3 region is CASRSSGSTDTQYF. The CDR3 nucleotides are TGTGCCAGCAGAAGTAGCGGGAGCACAGATACGCAGTATTTT.

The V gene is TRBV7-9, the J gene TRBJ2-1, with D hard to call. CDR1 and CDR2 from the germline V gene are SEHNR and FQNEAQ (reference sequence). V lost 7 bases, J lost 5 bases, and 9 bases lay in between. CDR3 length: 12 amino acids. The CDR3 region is CASTFLNNEQFF. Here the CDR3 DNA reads TGTGCCAGCACCTTCCTTAACAATGAGCAGTTCTTC. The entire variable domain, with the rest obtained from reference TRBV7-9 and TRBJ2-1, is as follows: DTGVSQNPRHKITKRGQNVTFRCDPISEHNRLYWYRQTLGQGPEFLTYFQNEAQLEKSRLLSDRFSAERPKGSFSTLEIQRTEQGDSAMYLCASTFLNNEQFFGPGTRLTVL.

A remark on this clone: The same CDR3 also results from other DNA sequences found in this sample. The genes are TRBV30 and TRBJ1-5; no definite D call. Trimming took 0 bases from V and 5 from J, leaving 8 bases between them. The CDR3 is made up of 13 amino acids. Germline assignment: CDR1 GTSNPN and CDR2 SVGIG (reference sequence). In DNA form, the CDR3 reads TGTGCCTGGAGTGTACGGGAGGATCAGCCCCAGCATTTT. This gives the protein CAWSVREDQPQHF.